The sequence of this TCR beta chain was determined in a study of CD8+ T cells in alopecia areata. For the study at large: Each of the treated patients was given oral tofacitinib, 5 to 10 mg twice daily, for moderate-to-severe alopecia areata. Study-wide points: Affected lesional scalp, above all in alopecia totalis/universalis, was more clonal than normal scalp. Shared TCR sequences were less clear between patients than in mice, possibly partly from HLA diversity.

Germline V lookup: CDR1 SGDLS, CDR2 YYNGEE. This CDR3 is 14 amino acids long. J lost 5 bases, V lost 3 bases, and 7 bases had no gene match. RNA, once extracted, was reverse transcribed into cDNA for use as the sequencing template. TCRdb's copy holds only in-frame clones and misses some; the assay was immunoSEQ multiplex PCR. The table shows approximately 89,000 clones, with less than 50% occurring only once. Points on this clone: Its antigen is unidentified.

Researchers picked out CD4+ and CD8+ T cells from PBMCs by sorting. The TCR originated in a human donor with alopecia areata. The chain joins TRBV9 to TRBJ1-2; 7 positions match TRBD1. The sequencing sample was made of CD4+ T cells sorted from blood. The chain's CDR3 is CASSAQGVRYGYTF. CDR3 sequence (DNA): TGTGCCAGCAGCGCCCAGGGGGTGAGGTATGGCTACACCTTC.